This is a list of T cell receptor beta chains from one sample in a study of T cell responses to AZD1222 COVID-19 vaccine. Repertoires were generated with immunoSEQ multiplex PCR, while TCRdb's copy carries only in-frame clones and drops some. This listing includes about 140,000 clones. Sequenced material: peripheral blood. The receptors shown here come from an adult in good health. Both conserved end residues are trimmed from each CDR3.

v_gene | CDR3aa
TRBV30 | AWSVGGPTNEKLF
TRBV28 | ASSLVPTKQY
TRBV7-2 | ASRSGPTANEKLF
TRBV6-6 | ASSRDRGPNYGYT
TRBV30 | AWSSGNTEAF
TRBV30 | AWLFPYNQPQH
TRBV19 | ASSIVLQGSEAF
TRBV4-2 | ASSRQGAHEKLF
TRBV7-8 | ASSPPGTPYEQY
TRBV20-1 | SASSAGMNTEAF
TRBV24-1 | ATSESRHPYEQY
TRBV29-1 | SVGHLTEAF
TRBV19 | ASSADWAEQPQH
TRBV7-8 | ASSFEGGNNQPQH
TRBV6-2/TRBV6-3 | ASSYIARNTEAF
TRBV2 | ASSGLAGTDTQY
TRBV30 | AWSVGSGGADGYT
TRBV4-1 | ASSQLGGITEAF
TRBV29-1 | SFGGRDFQETQY
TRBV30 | AWSGRGTDTQY
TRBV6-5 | ASAGALRGNQPQH
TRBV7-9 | ASSSPTGGPYGYT
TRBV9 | ASSETPTTEAF
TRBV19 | ASTVGGFEREPQH
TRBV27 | ASSPYGRGLTGELF
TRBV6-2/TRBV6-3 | ASNPTGRMNTEAF
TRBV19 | ASSGGDRRNSPLH
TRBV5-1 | ASSNVNTEAF
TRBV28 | ASTGNSYEQY
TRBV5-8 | ASSLVEGWYTEAF
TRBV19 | ASSMAVSGNTIY
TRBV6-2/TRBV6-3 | ASSYSLTGYSGANVLT
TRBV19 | ASSKRTERNEKLF
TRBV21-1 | ASSCPGRGQGGYVYNEQF
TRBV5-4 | ASSPRVGYQETQY
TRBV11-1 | ASSLGTGTYYGYT
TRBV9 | ASSNRQGLVNTEAF
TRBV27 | ASRRQEKRGNQPQH
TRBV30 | AWSVGGANTGELF
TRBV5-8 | ASSPRRLVPYSANEKLF
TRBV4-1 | ASSQDLPSGVLDEQF
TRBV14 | ASSLKGNQPQH
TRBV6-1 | ASSEAGRPRVTEAF
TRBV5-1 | ASSLANSANTEAF
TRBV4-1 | ASSQVREGFLEYGYT
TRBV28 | ASSSETGTGELF
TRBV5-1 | ASSSPPGQAPSVQETQY
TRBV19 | ASSINAGVDQPQH
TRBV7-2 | ASSTYRGWNTIY
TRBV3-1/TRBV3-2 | ASSRPTGGPSTDTQY
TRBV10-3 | AISALGRTEAF
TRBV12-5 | ASALVGDRGSYNEQF
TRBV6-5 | ASSRVLAGDKTQY
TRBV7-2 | ASSPYPIANTIY
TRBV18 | ASSPVKTGVNQPQH